This T cell receptor (beta chain) came from a study of cytomegalovirus exposure and HLA in healthy donors. Study-wide results and caveats: In a later analysis, 16,951 TCR beta sequences were associated with HLA alleles at 0.05 false discovery rate. One cluster of highly shared sequence variants probably arose as a sequencing artifact.

In regard to this clone: Its matching antigen is unknown. At one end, the junction sequence differs from germline, possibly due to a read error.

Germline V gives CDR1 SEHNR, CDR2 FQNEAQ (reference sequence). The CDR3 spans 18 residues. The study ran its PCR with 60 Vbeta and 13 Jbeta primers. Libraries were prepared by immunoSEQ multiplex PCR; TCRdb keeps only in-frame clonotypes and omits some of them. The data hold 90,000 to 110,000 clones, with 60% to 80% observed a single time. The sequence was obtained from a woman in her thirties or forties in good health and CMV-seropositive. This chain links TRBV7-9 with TRBJ2-1; 16 nucleotides line up with TRBD2. The sample taken for sequencing was PBMCs. The chain's CDR3 is CSSSPLGTSGGGTHEQFF. The CDR3 nucleotides are TGTTCCAGCAGCCCCCTTGGGACTAGCGGGGGGGGGACCCATGAGCAGTTCTTC.